This TCR beta chain was identified in a study of memory CD4+ T cells and cytomegalovirus serostatus. Whole-study results and caveats: Median bootstrapped AUC for CMV status was approximately 0.96 originally, just under 0.93 US-trained.

Trimming took 4 bases from V and 4 from J, leaving 13 bases between them. Per the germline V gene, CDR1 is SNHLY and CDR2 is FYNNEI. This CDR3 is built from 14 residues. A word on this clone: The antigen remains unidentified.

The sort gate was single viable CD3+CD4+CD8-CD45RO+ cells for memory CD4+ T cells. Method: immunoSEQ multiplex PCR; TCRdb's copy keeps in-frame clones and lacks some. This table holds fewer than 35,000 clones, more than 60% found once. The sample taken for sequencing was memory CD4+ T cells from blood. The chain uses TRBV2 and TRBJ2-5; no clear D. This receptor was obtained from an adult in good health and CMV-seronegative. CDR3 in amino acids: CASSVDLFGETQYF. In DNA, the CDR3 is TGTGCCAGCAGTGTAGACCTGTTCGGAGAGACCCAGTACTTC.